Listed below are T cell receptor beta chains from one sample, sequenced in a study of beta chain features in type 1 diabetes. Sequencing was performed with immunoSEQ multiplex PCR; in TCRdb, only in-frame clones are kept and a portion is missing. The sample carries around 300,000 clones, about 8.5% recorded once. Specimen: central memory CD4+ T cells from blood. Source of these receptors: a woman aged 18-29 years in good health. Each CDR3 is given with its conserved first and last residue.

V gene	J gene	CDR3 protein
TRBV27	TRBJ1-1	CASKGTVAEAFF
TRBV2	TRBJ2-2	CASTLSDRGGELFF
TRBV19	TRBJ1-5	CASSTVANQPQHF
TRBV19	TRBJ1-2	CASSYPGSIGYGYTF
TRBV5-1	TRBJ1-1	CASSLRQDEAFF
TRBV6-6	TRBJ2-1	CASTRDSSYNEQFF
TRBV4-3	TRBJ2-5	CASSPAGLGETQYF
TRBV28	TRBJ2-2	CASSTFPGTGELFF
TRBV28	TRBJ1-1	CASSRRQLEAFF
TRBV10-3	TRBJ2-6	CASSGGGSGANVLTF
TRBV5-1	TRBJ1-2	CASSLAGAGHDYGYTF
TRBV28	TRBJ1-2	CASGGQGTFYGYTF
TRBV29-1	TRBJ1-5	CSVGQGNQPQHF
TRBV14	TRBJ1-2	CASSWYGGRGYTF
TRBV5-1	TRBJ1-4	CASSLGDGGEKLFF
TRBV6-6	TRBJ2-6	CASSDGSSGANVLTF
TRBV27	TRBJ2-2	CASSISGRDPGELFF
TRBV19	TRBJ2-3	CASSRQVATDTQYF
TRBV5-6	TRBJ2-7	CASSLGTGSLQYF
TRBV7-3	TRBJ2-1	CASSPRDKGYNEQFF
TRBV7-9	TRBJ1-5	CASSLGTGSWYSNQPQHF
TRBV5-4	TRBJ2-2	CASSRRVDGTGELFF
TRBV6-6	TRBJ1-5	CASSQGLQSQPQHF
TRBV7-8	TRBJ2-1	CASSLVQGAQFF
TRBV5-1	TRBJ2-6	CASSSGTGGAGANVLTF
TRBV7-9	TRBJ2-3	CASSLTLTRTDTQYF
TRBV5-1	TRBJ2-7	CASSFGSSSYEQYF
TRBV6-6	TRBJ2-2	CASSYGVTGNTGELFF
TRBV5-6	TRBJ1-5	CASSLRGGNQPQHF
TRBV6-6	TRBJ1-2	CASRQAIYGYTF
TRBV7-2	TRBJ2-5	CASSPDSGGLETQYF
TRBV5-1	TRBJ1-1	CASSFLPGMNTEAFF
TRBV5-1	TRBJ2-5	CASGKATSGSETQYF
TRBV6-1	TRBJ1-2	CASSWTGTYGYTF
TRBV2	TRBJ2-5	CASRDDREETQYF
TRBV11-3	TRBJ1-1	CASGPRTGVVKAFF
TRBV7-2	TRBJ2-7	CASSTRTGFYEQYF
TRBV2	TRBJ2-5	CASSRDGGSETQYF
TRBV10-3	TRBJ1-1	CAISEAPTGANTEAFF
TRBV7-9	TRBJ2-7	CASSLKGFSYEQYF
TRBV19	TRBJ1-3	CASSMQGNTIYF
TRBV1	TRBJ2-1	CTGMSGGPNEQFF
TRBV5-1	TRBJ2-1	CASSWAGYNEQFF
TRBV5-4	TRBJ2-7	CASSAGQGRYEQYF
TRBV7-2	TRBJ1-2	CASSLISPYGYTF
TRBV5-1	TRBJ2-5	CASSLRDQETQYF
TRBV15	TRBJ2-2	CATSRDSGINTGELFF
TRBV5-1	TRBJ2-5	CASSPDSTKETQYF
TRBV5-1	TRBJ1-1	CASASWTEAFF
TRBV19	TRBJ2-2	CASHLLTGSGTGELFF
TRBV27	TRBJ2-2	CASTDKGGAIGELFF
TRBV6-6	TRBJ1-1	CASSRGQEYEAFF
TRBV6-5	TRBJ1-5	CASRRTVGQPQHF
TRBV6-5	TRBJ1-2	CASSYPGTRSYTF